The next 25 T cell receptor beta chains were all read from a single sample in a study of blood T cell repertoires in COVID-19 (dated by TCRdb to 2018 to 2021). Library preparation used the immunoSEQ multiplex PCR assay. As stored in TCRdb, this immuneACCESS dataset retains in-frame rearrangements with V and J assigned. A fraction of the clones does not appear; measured against another copy, unresolved V genes explain less than half of the discrepancy, and the remainder lacks a known reason. The sample table shows approximately 280,000 clones, and about 89% are seen once. The ten largest clones represent roughly 5% of the sample. The specimen was peripheral blood. The source of these receptors is a man between 40 and 49 years old with acute or convalescent COVID-19.

This sequence joins TRBV2 and TRBJ2-1; TRBD2 agrees at 9 bases. The CDR3 covers 14 residues. Germline values: CDR1 SNHLY, CDR2 FYNNEI. The ends lost 8 bases at V and 6 bases at J; junction bases unmatched: 8. The CDR3 coding sequence is TGTGCCAGCGTTGTGACTAGCGGTCCCAATGAGCAGTTCTTC. It translates to CASVVTSGPNEQFF.

The V call is TRBV25-1, the J call TRBJ1-4, with 7 bases lining up with TRBD1. The CDR3 contains 13 residues. V shed 1 base and J 8 bases; nucleotides not matched to a gene: 1. Germline CDR1 is MGHDK and CDR2 is SYGVNS. CDR3 DNA sequence: TGTGCCAGCAGTGAATTCAGGGGGGAAAAACTGTTTTTT. Translating gives CASSEFRGEKLFF.

J is TRBJ1-2 and V is TRBV6-6, with 7 bases identical to TRBD1. CDR1 is MNHNY and CDR2 is SVGAGI in the germline V gene (reference sequence). The CDR3 spans 16 residues. After removal of 6 bases from V and 6 bases from J, the junction contained 16 bases not matched to a gene. Here the CDR3 reads CASSPPPTGKEDGYTF. In nucleotides, the CDR3 is TGTGCCAGCAGCCCGCCCCCGACAGGGAAGGAGGATGGCTACACCTTC.

The V gene is TRBV5-6, the J gene TRBJ1-4; a weak D match, TRBD1 (6 bases). Trimming took 3 bases from V and 6 from J, leaving 12 bases between them. Germline CDR1 is SGHDT and CDR2 is YYEEEE. The CDR3 consists of 14 residues. The CDR3 loop reads CASSSYREYEKLFF. DNA of the CDR3: TGTGCCAGCAGCTCCTACAGGGAGTATGAAAAACTGTTTTTT.

The sample holds one count of this clone. The chain has TRBV6-6 and TRBJ1-3; maybe TRBD1 (5 bases). The germline V and J ends were trimmed by 4 bases and 0 bases, with 13 bases remaining between them. The CDR3 covers 16 residues. Germline lookup yields CDR1 MNHNY and CDR2 SVGAGI (reference sequence). This CDR3 is CASSLDSSHSGNTIYF. The CDR3 nucleotides are TGTGCCAGCAGTTTAGACAGCTCTCACTCTGGAAACACCATATATTTT.

The J gene is TRBJ1-1, the V gene TRBV6-5; the D is unclear. Trimming removed 5 bases from V and 4 bases from J, with 11 bases in between. This CDR3 is 13 amino acids long. CDR1 and CDR2 from the germline V gene are MNHEY and SVGAGI. The CDR3 DNA sequence: TGTGCCAGCAGTAGGTGGAGAGGCACTGAAGCTTTCTTT. Its translation is CASSRWRGTEAFF.

The V call is TRBV6-6, the J call TRBJ1-2, with D hard to call. V was pared by 4 bases and J by 4 bases, with 16 bases between. Germline CDR1 MNHNY, CDR2 SVGAGI (reference sequence). The CDR3 is made up of 15 amino acids. The chain's CDR3 is CASSSRGAISYGYTF. The CDR3 DNA is TGTGCCAGCAGTTCTCGGGGTGCTATCTCCTATGGCTACACCTTC.

The rearrangement joins TRBV2 to TRBJ2-7; TRBD1 matches 9 bases. The CDR3 runs 14 residues. The germline gives CDR1 SNHLY, CDR2 FYNNEI. V trimming: 6 bases; J trimming: 5 bases; junction bases outside the gene matches: 8. Written as DNA, the CDR3 is TGTGCCAGCAGCGCAGGACAGGGGATCGACGAGCAGTACTTC. It specifies CASSAGQGIDEQYF.

The chain has TRBV7-9 and TRBJ1-2, with D possibly being TRBD1 (5 bases). The CDR3 is 13 residues long. CDR1 and CDR2 (germline): SEHNR, FQNEAQ (reference sequence). Trimming removed 1 base from V and 9 bases from J, with 12 bases in between. CDR3 protein: CASSLDGGRSYTF. In nucleotides, the CDR3 is TGTGCCAGCAGCTTAGACGGGGGGAGAAGCTACACCTTC. Full variable domain (outside the CDR3, taken from reference TRBV7-9 and TRBJ1-2): DTGVSQNPRHKITKRGQNVTFRCDPISEHNRLYWYRQTLGQGPEFLTYFQNEAQLEKSRLLSDRFSAERPKGSFSTLEIQRTEQGDSAMYLCASSLDGGRSYTFGSGTRLTVV.

This chain uses TRBV6-6 with TRBJ2-1, with 7 bases that match TRBD1. With V trimmed by 4 bases and J by 9 bases, 12 bases remained unmatched. The CDR3 is 15 residues long. From germline, CDR1 is MNHNY and CDR2 SVGAGI (reference sequence). DNA of the CDR3: TGTGCCAGCAGTTCGACAGGGATAAGGTTGGGTGAGCAGTTCTTC. This encodes CASSSTGIRLGEQFF.

The chain is built from TRBV2 and TRBJ2-1; 9 bases agree with TRBD2. V shed 2 bases and J 9 bases; nucleotides not matched to a gene: 8. The CDR3 contains 15 residues. Germline-derived CDR1 and CDR2 are SNHLY and FYNNEI. CDR3 region: CASSESPSGVGEQFF. CDR3 coding DNA: TGTGCCAGCAGTGAATCCCCTAGCGGGGTAGGTGAGCAGTTCTTC. Together with reference TRBV2 and TRBJ2-1, the CDR3 gives the full variable domain: EPEVTQTPSHQVTQMGQEVILRCVPISNHLYFYWYRQILGQKVEFLVSFYNNEISEKSEIFDDQFSVERPDGSNFTLKIRSTKLEDSAMYFCASSESPSGVGEQFFGPGTRLTVL.

The chain employs TRBV20-1 and TRBJ2-3; tentatively, D is TRBD1 (5 bases). V was trimmed by 3 bases and J by 3 bases, leaving 10 bases between them. The germline V gene encodes CDR1 DFQATT and CDR2 SNEGSKA (reference sequence). This CDR3 has 13 residues. This chain's CDR3 is CSASQTATDTQYF. CDR3 coding DNA: TGCAGTGCTAGTCAGACAGCTACAGATACGCAGTATTTT.

The rearrangement links TRBV5-1 to TRBJ1-6; no firm D call. V lost 4 bases to trimming and J lost 7 bases, with 12 bases between them. The V gene's germline CDR1 is SGHRS and CDR2 YFSETQ. The CDR3 has 14 residues. The CDR3 sequence is CASSQRTGNSPLHF. In DNA, the CDR3 is TGCGCCAGCAGCCAGCGGACGGGGAATTCACCCCTCCACTTT.

CDR3 residues: CASSQGVNTEAFF. The CDR3 coding sequence is TGTGCCAGCAGCCAGGGGGTAAACACTGAAGCTTTCTTT. The chain couples TRBV9 to TRBJ1-1, with TRBD1 identical over 7 bases. Trimming at V came to 4 bases and at J to 2 bases, leaving 2 bases not matched to a gene. This CDR3 has 13 amino acids. CDR1 is SGDLS and CDR2 is YYNGEE in the germline V gene.

This clone was counted between two and nine times. This chain connects TRBV7-2 to TRBJ1-4; TRBD1 might be the D (5 bases). This CDR3 has 15 amino acids. In germline, CDR1 is SGHTA, CDR2 FQGNSA. V was cut by 1 base and J by 8 bases, with 14 bases left in between. The CDR3 protein is CASSLGFGEGEKLFF. For the CDR3, the DNA is TGTGCCAGCAGCTTAGGATTCGGGGAGGGGGAAAAACTGTTTTTT.

This sequence joins TRBV3-1 (or the pseudogene TRBV3-2) and TRBJ2-1; a weak D match, TRBD1 (5 bases). Germline V gives CDR1 LGHDT, CDR2 YNNKEL (reference sequence). This CDR3 has 13 residues. V was clipped by 1 base and J by 13 bases, with 14 bases between them. The CDR3 reads CASSQVPGQSQFF. CDR3 sequence (DNA): TGTGCCAGCAGCCAAGTTCCAGGGCAAAGTCAGTTCTTC.

The chain joins TRBV20-1 to TRBJ1-5; 7 nucleotides line up with TRBD1. J was trimmed by 2 bases and V by 3 bases; bases with no gene match: 4. The V gene's germline CDR1 is DFQATT and CDR2 SNEGSKA (reference sequence). The CDR3 length is 14 residues. Here the CDR3 DNA reads TGCAGTGCTAGTAGACAGGGAGGCAATCAGCCCCAGCATTTT. Translation gives CSASRQGGNQPQHF.

CDR3 protein: CASSPMASRGYGYTF. CDR3 coding DNA: TGCGCCAGCAGCCCGATGGCCTCCCGAGGCTATGGCTACACCTTC. This sequence joins TRBV5-1 and TRBJ1-2, with D hard to call. The length of the CDR3 is 15 residues. Germline loops: CDR1 SGHRS, CDR2 YFSETQ. Trimming shortened V by 4 bases and J by 4 bases, and 17 bases separated the two germline ends. Using reference TRBV5-1 and TRBJ1-2 for the parts outside the CDR3, the full variable domain is KAGVTQTPRYLIKTRGQQVTLSCSPISGHRSVSWYQQTPGQGLQFLFEYFSETQRNKGNFPGRFSGRQFSNSRSEMNVSTLELGDSALYLCASSPMASRGYGYTFGSGTRLTVV.

This sequence joins TRBV19 and TRBJ1-5; the match to TRBD1 covers 7 bases. With 5 bases clipped from V and 5 bases from J, the junction kept 6 bases outside the gene matches. Germline CDR1 is LNHDA and CDR2 is SQIVND (reference sequence). The CDR3 length is 14 residues. This chain's CDR3 is CASSYRGRDQPQHF. CDR3 coding DNA: TGTGCCAGTAGTTACAGGGGCCGGGATCAGCCCCAGCATTTT.

The chain couples TRBV18 to TRBJ1-5; weak D call: TRBD1 (5 bases). The CDR3 spans 13 residues. Germline CDR1 reads KGHSH; CDR2 reads LQKENI. Trimming removed 3 bases from V and 6 bases from J, with 9 bases in between. The CDR3 DNA reads as TGTGCCAGCTCACCGACAGAAGTTCAGCCCCAGCATTTT. Protein: CASSPTEVQPQHF.

The chain carries TRBV15 and TRBJ1-2; TRBD1 might be the D (6 bases). CDR3 size: 13 residues. Trimming shortened V by 5 bases and J by 5 bases, and 12 bases separated the two germline ends. Germline assignment: CDR1 LNHNV and CDR2 YYDKDF (reference sequence). In DNA form, the CDR3 reads TGTGCCACCAGCCCAGGGGAAGGATATGGCTACACCTTC. Its protein is CATSPGEGYGYTF.

V is TRBV2 and J is TRBJ2-4; D is possibly TRBD1 (5 bases). The V end was cut by 6 bases, the J end by 6 bases, with 9 bases between. The CDR3 length is 12 residues. CDR1 and CDR2 from the germline V gene are SNHLY and FYNNEI. The CDR3, as DNA: TGTGCCAGCAGCGATAGGGGAAACATTCAGTACTTC. It yields the protein CASSDRGNIQYF. Full variable domain (rest looked up from reference TRBV2 and TRBJ2-4): EPEVTQTPSHQVTQMGQEVILRCVPISNHLYFYWYRQILGQKVEFLVSFYNNEISEKSEIFDDQFSVERPDGSNFTLKIRSTKLEDSAMYFCASSDRGNIQYFGAGTRLSVL.

J is TRBJ2-4 and V is TRBV10-2; perhaps TRBD1 as D (6 bases). The V and J ends lost 5 bases and 3 bases respectively, with 11 bases between them. Germline V gives CDR1 WSHSY, CDR2 SAAADI. The CDR3 extends over 14 amino acids. The CDR3 is CASSQGLGKNIQYF. In nucleotides, the CDR3 is TGCGCCAGCAGTCAGGGGCTAGGCAAAAACATTCAGTACTTC.

There are a few counts of this clone. This sequence joins TRBV6-4 and TRBJ2-2; D is undetermined. V lost 2 bases and J lost 7, with 11 bases in between. This CDR3 spans 14 amino acids. Germline V CDR1 and CDR2: MRHNA, SNTAGT. CDR3 loop: CASSDQILSGELFF. In DNA, the CDR3 is TGTGCCAGCAGTGACCAGATCTTAAGCGGGGAGCTGTTTTTT.

The chain recombines TRBV30 with TRBJ1-1; TRBD1 matches 7 bases. The trim removed 4 bases at V and 1 base at J, leaving 6 bases unmatched. The CDR3 covers 14 residues. Looked up from germline, CDR1 is GTSNPN and CDR2 is SVGIG (reference sequence). CDR3: CAWTRDSWNTEAFF. In DNA, the CDR3 is TGTGCCTGGACAAGGGACAGTTGGAACACTGAAGCTTTCTTT.